This T cell receptor (beta chain) was observed in a study of shared clonotypes between healthy human individuals. Trimming took off 4 bases at V and 5 bases at J, with 24 bases between the two ends. The CDR3 spans 18 residues. Germline CDR1 is MNHNS and CDR2 is SASEGT. TCRdb's table, derived via immunoSEQ multiplex PCR, lists solely in-frame clones and lacks some. The sample contains a few hundred thousand clones, 97% of which appear only once. Specimen: naive CD4+ T cells sorted from blood. Subset: CD45RA+ positively selected. V gene TRBV6-1 combines with J gene TRBJ2-1; D perhaps matches TRBD2 (9 bases). The TCR comes from a woman younger than 45 in good health. Here the CDR3 reads CASSGTGRASGKNNEQFF. The CDR3 bases are TGTGCCAGCAGTGGGACAGGGAGGGCTAGCGGGAAAAACAATGAGCAGTTCTTC.